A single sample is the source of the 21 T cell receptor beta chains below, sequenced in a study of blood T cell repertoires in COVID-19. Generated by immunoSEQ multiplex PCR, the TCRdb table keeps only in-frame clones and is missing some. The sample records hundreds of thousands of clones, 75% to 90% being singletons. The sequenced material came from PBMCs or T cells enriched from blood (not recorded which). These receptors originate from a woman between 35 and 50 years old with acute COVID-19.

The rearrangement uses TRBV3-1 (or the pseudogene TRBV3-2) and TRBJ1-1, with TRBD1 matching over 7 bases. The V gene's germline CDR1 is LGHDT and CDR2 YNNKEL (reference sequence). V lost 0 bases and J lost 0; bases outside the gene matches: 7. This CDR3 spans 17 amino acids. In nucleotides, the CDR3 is TGTGCCAGCAGCCAAGATGGCGCAGGGGGACTGAACACTGAAGCTTTCTTT. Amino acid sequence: CASSQDGAGGLNTEAFF.

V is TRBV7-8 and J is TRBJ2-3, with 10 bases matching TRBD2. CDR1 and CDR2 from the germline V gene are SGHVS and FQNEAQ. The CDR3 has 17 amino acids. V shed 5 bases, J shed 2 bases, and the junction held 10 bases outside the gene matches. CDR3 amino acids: CASSIGGLAGVTDTQYF. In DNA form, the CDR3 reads TGTGCCAGCAGCATAGGGGGGCTAGCGGGAGTCACAGATACGCAGTATTTT.

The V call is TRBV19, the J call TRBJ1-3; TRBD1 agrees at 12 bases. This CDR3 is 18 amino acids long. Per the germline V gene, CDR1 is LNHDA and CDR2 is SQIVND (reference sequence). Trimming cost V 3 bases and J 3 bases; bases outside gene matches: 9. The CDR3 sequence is CASSIGGTGGWSGNTIYF. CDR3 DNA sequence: TGTGCCAGTAGTATCGGGGGGACAGGGGGCTGGAGTGGAAACACCATATATTTT. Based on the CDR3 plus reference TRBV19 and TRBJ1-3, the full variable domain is DGGITQSPKYLFRKEGQNVTLSCEQNLNHDAMYWYRQDPGQGLRLIYYSQIVNDFQKGDIAEGYSVSREKKESFPLTVTSAQKNPTAFYLCASSIGGTGGWSGNTIYFGEGSWLTVV.

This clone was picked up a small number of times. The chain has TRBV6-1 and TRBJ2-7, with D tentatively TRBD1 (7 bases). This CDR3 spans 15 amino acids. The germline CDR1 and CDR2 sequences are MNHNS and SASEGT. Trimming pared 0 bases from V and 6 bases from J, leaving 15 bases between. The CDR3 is CASSEAWQGGREQYF. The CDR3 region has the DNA TGTGCCAGCAGTGAAGCGTGGCAGGGGGGACGCGAGCAGTACTTC.

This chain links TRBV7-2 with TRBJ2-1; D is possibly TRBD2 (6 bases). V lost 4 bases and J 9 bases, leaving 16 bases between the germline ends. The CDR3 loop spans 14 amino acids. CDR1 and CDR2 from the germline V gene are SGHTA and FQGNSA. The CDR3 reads CASSSGSHGSEQFF. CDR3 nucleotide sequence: TGTGCCAGCAGCTCCGGGAGCCACGGTAGTGAGCAGTTCTTC.

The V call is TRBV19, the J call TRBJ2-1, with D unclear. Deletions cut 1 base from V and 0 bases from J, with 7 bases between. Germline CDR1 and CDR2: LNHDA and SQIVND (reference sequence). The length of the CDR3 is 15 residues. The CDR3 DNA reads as TGTGCCAGTAGTATAGTTCTACTCTCCTACAATGAGCAGTTCTTC. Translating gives CASSIVLLSYNEQFF.

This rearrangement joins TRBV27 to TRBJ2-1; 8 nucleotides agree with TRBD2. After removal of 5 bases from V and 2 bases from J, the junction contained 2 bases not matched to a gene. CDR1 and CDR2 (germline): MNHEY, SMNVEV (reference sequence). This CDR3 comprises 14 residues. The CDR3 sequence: CASSPAGAYNEQFF. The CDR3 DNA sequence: TGTGCCAGCAGTCCAGCGGGAGCCTACAATGAGCAGTTCTTC.

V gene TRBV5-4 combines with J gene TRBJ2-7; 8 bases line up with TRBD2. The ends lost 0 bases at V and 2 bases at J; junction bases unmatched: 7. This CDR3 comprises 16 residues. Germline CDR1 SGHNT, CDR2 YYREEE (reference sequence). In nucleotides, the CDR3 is TGTGCCAGCAGCTTGGGATTGAGCGGGAGAACCTACGAGCAGTACTTC. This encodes CASSLGLSGRTYEQYF.

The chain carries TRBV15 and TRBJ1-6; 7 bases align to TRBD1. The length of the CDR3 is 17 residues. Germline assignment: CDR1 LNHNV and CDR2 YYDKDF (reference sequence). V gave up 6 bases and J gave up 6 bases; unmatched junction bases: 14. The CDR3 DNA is TGTGCCACCAGGATTACTACAGGGGCCAGGACTAATTCACCCCTCCACTTT. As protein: CATRITTGARTNSPLHF.

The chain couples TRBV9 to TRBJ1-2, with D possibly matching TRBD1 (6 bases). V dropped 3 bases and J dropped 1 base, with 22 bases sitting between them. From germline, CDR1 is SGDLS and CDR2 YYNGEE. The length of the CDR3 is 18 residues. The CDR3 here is CASSADPRTATINYGYTF. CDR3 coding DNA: TGTGCCAGCAGCGCCGACCCGAGGACAGCGACTATTAACTATGGCTACACCTTC. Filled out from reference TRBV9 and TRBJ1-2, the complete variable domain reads DSGVTQTPKHLITATGQRVTLRCSPRSGDLSVYWYQQSLDQGLQFLIQYYNGEERAKGNILERFSAQQFPDLHSELNLSSLELGDSALYFCASSADPRTATINYGYTFGSGTRLTVV.

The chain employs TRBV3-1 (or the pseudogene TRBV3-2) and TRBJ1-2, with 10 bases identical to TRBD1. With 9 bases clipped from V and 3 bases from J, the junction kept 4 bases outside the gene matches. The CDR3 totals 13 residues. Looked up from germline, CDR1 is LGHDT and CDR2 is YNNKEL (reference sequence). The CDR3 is CARGQGIDYGYTF. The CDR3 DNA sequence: TGTGCCAGGGGACAGGGGATCGACTATGGCTACACCTTC.

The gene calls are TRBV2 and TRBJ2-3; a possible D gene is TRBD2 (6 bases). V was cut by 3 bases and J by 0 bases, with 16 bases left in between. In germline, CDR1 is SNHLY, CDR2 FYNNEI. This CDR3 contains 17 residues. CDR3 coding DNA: TGTGCCAGCAGTGACGCGGGATCCCTCTTAAGCACAGATACGCAGTATTTT. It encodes CASSDAGSLLSTDTQYF. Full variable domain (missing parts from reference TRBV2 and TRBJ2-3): EPEVTQTPSHQVTQMGQEVILRCVPISNHLYFYWYRQILGQKVEFLVSFYNNEISEKSEIFDDQFSVERPDGSNFTLKIRSTKLEDSAMYFCASSDAGSLLSTDTQYFGPGTRLTVL.

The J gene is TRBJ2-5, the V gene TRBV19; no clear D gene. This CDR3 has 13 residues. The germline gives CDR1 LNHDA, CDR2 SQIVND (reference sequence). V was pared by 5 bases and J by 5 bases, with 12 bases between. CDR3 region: CASSPQMRETQYF. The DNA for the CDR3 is TGTGCCAGTAGTCCCCAAATGAGGGAGACCCAGTACTTC.

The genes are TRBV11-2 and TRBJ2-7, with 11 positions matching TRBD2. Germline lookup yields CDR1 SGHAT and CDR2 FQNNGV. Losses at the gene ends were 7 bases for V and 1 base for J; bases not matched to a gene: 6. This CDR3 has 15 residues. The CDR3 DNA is TGTGCCAGCAACGAACCTAGCGGGGGGTCCTACGAGCAGTACTTC. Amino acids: CASNEPSGGSYEQYF.

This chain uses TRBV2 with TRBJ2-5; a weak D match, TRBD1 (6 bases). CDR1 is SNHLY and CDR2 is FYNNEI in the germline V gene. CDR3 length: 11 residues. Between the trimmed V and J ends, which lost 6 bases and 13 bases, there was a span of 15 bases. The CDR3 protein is CASREGTHPYF. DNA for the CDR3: TGTGCCAGCAGAGAGGGGACACATCCGTACTTC.

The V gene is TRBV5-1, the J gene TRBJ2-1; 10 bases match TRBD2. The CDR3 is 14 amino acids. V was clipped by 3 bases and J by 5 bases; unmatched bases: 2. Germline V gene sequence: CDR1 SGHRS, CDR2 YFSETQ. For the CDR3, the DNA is TGCGCCAGCAGCTGGGGGACTAGCGACAATGAGCAGTTCTTC. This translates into CASSWGTSDNEQFF.

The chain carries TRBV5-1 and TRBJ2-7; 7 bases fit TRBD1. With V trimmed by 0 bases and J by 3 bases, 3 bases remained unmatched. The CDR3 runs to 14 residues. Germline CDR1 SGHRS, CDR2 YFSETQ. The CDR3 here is CASSLGSGGYEQYF. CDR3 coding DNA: TGCGCCAGCAGCTTGGGTTCAGGGGGCTACGAGCAGTACTTC.

The CDR3 DNA is TGTGCCAGCAGCAACCCAGGACAGGATTCTCAGTTCTCCTACAATGAGCAGTTCTTC. Its protein is CASSNPGQDSQFSYNEQFF. The V and J genes are TRBV11-2 and TRBJ2-1; 7 positions agree with TRBD1. The V gene end was trimmed by 5 bases and the J gene end by 0 bases; junction bases not matched to a gene: 16. This CDR3 comprises 19 residues. The germline CDR1 and CDR2 sequences are SGHAT and FQNNGV.

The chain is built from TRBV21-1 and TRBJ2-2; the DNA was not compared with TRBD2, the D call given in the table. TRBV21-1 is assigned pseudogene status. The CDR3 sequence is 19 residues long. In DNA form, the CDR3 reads TGTGCCAGCAGCAGGTGGCAGGAGACTAGCGGGGAGAACACCGGGGAGCTGTTTTTT. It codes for CASSRWQETSGENTGELFF.

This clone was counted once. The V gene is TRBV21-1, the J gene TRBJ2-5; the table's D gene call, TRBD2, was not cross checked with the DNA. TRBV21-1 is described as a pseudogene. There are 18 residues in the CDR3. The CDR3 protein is CASSNQTLAGGPQETQYF. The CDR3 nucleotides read TGTGCCAGCAGCAATCAGACCTTAGCGGGAGGCCCGCAAGAGACCCAGTACTTC.

The CDR3 region has the DNA TGTGCCAGCAGTTACTCTTCCTACTACAATGAGCAGTTCTTC. Its protein product is CASSYSSYYNEQFF. The genes are TRBV6-5 and TRBJ2-1; no reliable D call. The CDR3 length is 14 residues. V lost 0 bases to trimming and J lost 3 bases, with 6 bases between them. CDR1 is MNHEY and CDR2 is SVGAGI in the germline V gene.